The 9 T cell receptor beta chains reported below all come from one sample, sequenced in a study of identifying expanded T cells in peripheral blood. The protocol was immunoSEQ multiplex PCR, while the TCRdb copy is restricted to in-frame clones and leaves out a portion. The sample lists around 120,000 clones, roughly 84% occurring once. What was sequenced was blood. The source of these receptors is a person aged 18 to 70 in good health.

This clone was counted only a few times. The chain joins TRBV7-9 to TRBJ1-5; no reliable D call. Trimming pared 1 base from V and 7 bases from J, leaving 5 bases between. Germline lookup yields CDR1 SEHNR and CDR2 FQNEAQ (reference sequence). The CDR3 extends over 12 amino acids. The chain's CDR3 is CASSLGDQPQHF. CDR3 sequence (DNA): TGTGCCAGCAGCTTAGGTGACCAGCCCCAGCATTTT.

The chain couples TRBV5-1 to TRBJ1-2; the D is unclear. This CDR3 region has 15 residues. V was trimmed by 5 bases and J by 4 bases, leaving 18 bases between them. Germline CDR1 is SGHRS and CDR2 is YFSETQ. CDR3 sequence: CASRPGPAASYGYTF. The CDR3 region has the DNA TGCGCCAGCAGGCCTGGACCCGCCGCTTCCTATGGCTACACCTTC. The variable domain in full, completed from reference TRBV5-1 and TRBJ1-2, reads KAGVTQTPRYLIKTRGQQVTLSCSPISGHRSVSWYQQTPGQGLQFLFEYFSETQRNKGNFPGRFSGRQFSNSRSEMNVSTLELGDSALYLCASRPGPAASYGYTFGSGTRLTVV.

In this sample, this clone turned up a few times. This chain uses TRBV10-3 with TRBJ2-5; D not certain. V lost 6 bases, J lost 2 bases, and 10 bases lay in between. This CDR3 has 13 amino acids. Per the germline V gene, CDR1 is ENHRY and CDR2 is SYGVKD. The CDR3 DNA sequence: TGTGCCATCAGGACACCCTCGCAAGAGACCCAGTACTTC. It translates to CAIRTPSQETQYF.

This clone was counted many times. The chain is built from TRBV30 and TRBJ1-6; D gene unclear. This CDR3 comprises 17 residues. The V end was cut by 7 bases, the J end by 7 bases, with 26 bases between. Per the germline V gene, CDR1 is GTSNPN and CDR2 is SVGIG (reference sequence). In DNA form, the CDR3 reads TGTGCCTCACGGGATGGAATTCGAGGCCCACGGAATTCACCCCTCCACTTT. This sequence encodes CASRDGIRGPRNSPLHF.

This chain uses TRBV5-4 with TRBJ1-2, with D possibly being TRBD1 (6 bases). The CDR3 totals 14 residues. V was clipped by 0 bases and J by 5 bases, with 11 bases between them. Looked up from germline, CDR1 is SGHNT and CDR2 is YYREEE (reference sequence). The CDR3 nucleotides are TGTGCCAGCAGCTTGGTCGGGGGGGCGTATGGCTACACCTTC. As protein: CASSLVGGAYGYTF.

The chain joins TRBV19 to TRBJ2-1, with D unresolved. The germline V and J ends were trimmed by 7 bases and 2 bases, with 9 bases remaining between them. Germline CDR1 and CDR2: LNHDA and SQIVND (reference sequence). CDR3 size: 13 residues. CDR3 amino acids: CASNSNAYNEQFF. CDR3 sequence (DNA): TGTGCCAGTAATTCGAATGCCTACAATGAGCAGTTCTTC.

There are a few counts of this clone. For the CDR3, the DNA is TGTGCCAGTAGTATGGGCCAGGTTCAAATGAACACTGAAGCTTTCTTT. Residues: CASSMGQVQMNTEAFF. The V call is TRBV19, the J call TRBJ1-1; unclear D gene. Germline values: CDR1 LNHDA, CDR2 SQIVND (reference sequence). There are 16 residues in the CDR3. With 3 bases removed from V and 0 bases from J, the gap between germline ends came to 14 bases. The whole variable domain, remainder taken from reference TRBV19 and TRBJ1-1, is DGGITQSPKYLFRKEGQNVTLSCEQNLNHDAMYWYRQDPGQGLRLIYYSQIVNDFQKGDIAEGYSVSREKKESFPLTVTSAQKNPTAFYLCASSMGQVQMNTEAFFGQGTRLTVV.

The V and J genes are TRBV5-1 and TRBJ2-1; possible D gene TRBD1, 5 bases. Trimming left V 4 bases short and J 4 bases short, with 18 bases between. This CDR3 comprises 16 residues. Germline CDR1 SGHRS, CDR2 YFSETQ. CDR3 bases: TGCGCCAGCAGCGACAGCCCAATAATCCCTTACAATGAGCAGTTCTTC. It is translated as CASSDSPIIPYNEQFF.

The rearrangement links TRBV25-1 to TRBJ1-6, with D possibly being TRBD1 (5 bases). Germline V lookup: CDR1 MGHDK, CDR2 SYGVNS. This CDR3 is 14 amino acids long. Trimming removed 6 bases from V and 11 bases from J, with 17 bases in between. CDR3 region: CASSAVGQVPPLHF. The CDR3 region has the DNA TGTGCCAGCAGCGCCGTGGGGCAGGTCCCACCCCTCCACTTT. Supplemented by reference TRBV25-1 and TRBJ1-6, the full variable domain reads EADIYQTPRYLVIGTGKKITLECSQTMGHDKMYWYQQDPGMELHLIHYSYGVNSTEKGDLSSESTVSRIRTEHFPLTLESARPSHTSQYLCASSAVGQVPPLHFGNGTRLTVT.